The 12 T cell receptor beta chains listed next were all sequenced from one sample in a study of T-cell memory formation after mild COVID-19. MiXCR, applied by TCRdb to the 5' RACE reads, yields one record per CDR3 protein. The table includes approximately 440,000 distinct CDR3 sequences, about 19% detected once. The sample was PBMCs or a T cell subset sorted from them (not recorded which). These receptors originate from an adult woman who had mild COVID-19 (a few samples of this study predate the infection). Cell type and time point are not known.

This clonotype was seen a handful of times. This sequence joins TRBV7-6 and TRBJ2-6; the match to TRBD1 covers 7 bases. The V and J ends lost 5 bases and 4 bases, in that order; junction bases with no gene match: 8. The germline CDR1 and CDR2 sequences are SGHVS and FNYEAQ. The CDR3 runs to 16 residues. CDR3 sequence (DNA): TGTGCCAGCAGCCGAACAGGGGCGTCAGGGGCCAACGTCCTGACTTTC. Amino acids: CASSRTGASGANVLTF.

The chain recombines TRBV9 with TRBJ2-3, with 10 bases aligning to TRBD2. V lost 7 bases, J lost 1 base, and 6 bases stayed unmatched. Germline values: CDR1 SGDLS, CDR2 YYNGEE. There are 15 residues in the CDR3. The DNA for the CDR3 is TGTGCCAGCCGGCAAACTAGCGGGGGCACAGATACGCAGTATTTT. Protein product: CASRQTSGGTDTQYF.

This clonotype was detected a few times. V is TRBV7-3 and J is TRBJ2-1; 8 nucleotides match TRBD2. With 8 bases clipped from V and 2 bases from J, the junction kept 11 bases outside the gene matches. The CDR3 totals 16 residues. Germline CDR1 SGHTA, CDR2 FQGTGA. The CDR3 is CASWEGQLAAYNEQFF. In DNA, the CDR3 is TGTGCCAGCTGGGAGGGGCAACTAGCGGCCTACAATGAGCAGTTCTTC.

The chain links TRBV24-1 to TRBJ1-4; 10 nucleotides agree with TRBD1. Germline V gene lookup returns CDR1 KGHDR and CDR2 SFDVKD. J was trimmed by 6 bases and V by 4 bases; bases with no gene match: 4. The CDR3 runs 15 residues. Written as DNA, the CDR3 is TGTGCCACCAGTGACACCGGGACAGGGGATGAAAAACTGTTTTTT. It specifies CATSDTGTGDEKLFF.

The chain employs TRBV7-3 and TRBJ2-1; 8 bases align to TRBD2. The CDR3 totals 15 residues. Germline CDR1 and CDR2: SGHTA and FQGTGA. The J segment lost 5 bases and the V segment lost 5 bases, leaving 8 bases of the junction unmatched. CDR3 in DNA: TGTGCCAGCAGCATTAAAAGCGGGGGCAACAATGAGCAGTTCTTC. This sequence encodes CASSIKSGGNNEQFF.

This clonotype was counted a few times. The chain couples TRBV5-1 to TRBJ2-3; perhaps TRBD1 as D (6 bases). This CDR3 contains 14 residues. From germline, CDR1 is SGHRS and CDR2 YFSETQ. V lost 4 bases and J lost 3, with 12 bases in between. The CDR3 loop is CASSAQGWTDTQYF. CDR3 DNA: TGCGCCAGCAGCGCACAGGGTTGGACAGATACGCAGTATTTT.

The table lists this clonotype with many counts. The rearrangement links TRBV12-3 or TRBV12-4 to TRBJ2-7; unclear D gene. The CDR3 is 12 amino acids. V shed 7 bases and J shed 2 bases, with 9 bases lying between them. In DNA form, the CDR3 reads TGTGCCAGCAATCCAGCTCCCTACGAGCAGTACTTC. Translation gives CASNPAPYEQYF.

This clonotype has more than one count but fewer than ten. V is TRBV6-5 and J is TRBJ1-1; D uncertain. Germline lookup yields CDR1 MNHEY and CDR2 SVGAGI. Trimming shortened V by 4 bases and J by 6 bases, and 21 bases separated the two germline ends. The CDR3 is 16 residues long. CDR3 protein: CASSSRPGSGGPEAFF. The CDR3, as DNA: TGTGCCAGCAGTTCCCGACCGGGGTCTGGCGGACCTGAAGCTTTCTTT.

This clonotype appeared a few times. The chain carries TRBV29-1 and TRBJ2-3, with D possibly being TRBD2 (6 bases). The CDR3 has 12 amino acids. CDR1 and CDR2 from the germline V gene are SQVTM and ANQGSEA. V was cut by 6 bases and J by 0 bases, with 7 bases left in between. CDR3 DNA: TGCAGCGTGGGACTTAGCACAGATACGCAGTATTTT. Protein sequence: CSVGLSTDTQYF.

This clonotype was observed a handful of times. The CDR3 region has the DNA TGCAGTGCTCAGAGCGGGCTGAGCTCCTACGAGCAGTACTTC. Protein sequence: CSAQSGLSSYEQYF. The chain combines TRBV20-1 with TRBJ2-7; TRBD2 might be the D (6 bases). CDR3 length: 14 residues. Germline V CDR1 and CDR2: DFQATT, SNEGSKA (reference sequence). The V end was cut by 5 bases, the J end by 0 bases, with 14 bases between.

The chain is built from TRBV6-5 and TRBJ2-1; D ambiguous. Germline CDR1 and CDR2: MNHEY and SVGAGI. The ends were cut back, 6 bases at V and 7 bases at J, with 19 bases in the middle. The CDR3 runs 15 residues. Here the CDR3 reads CASSLQPGGENEQFF. CDR3 DNA sequence: TGTGCCAGCAGCCTACAACCAGGCGGCGAGAATGAGCAGTTCTTC.

V and J are TRBV7-6 and TRBJ2-3, with D perhaps TRBD2 (6 bases). The germline gives CDR1 SGHVS, CDR2 FNYEAQ. V lost 7 bases to trimming and J lost 3 bases, with 11 bases between them. CDR3 length equals 13 residues. The CDR3 spells CASTDRETDTQYF. CDR3 nucleotides: TGTGCCAGCACCGACCGGGAGACAGATACGCAGTATTTT. The full variable domain, in which reference TRBV7-6 and TRBJ2-3 provide the parts outside the CDR3, is GAGVSQSPRYKVTKRGQDVALRCDPISGHVSLYWYRQALGQGPEFLTYFNYEAQQDKSGLPNDRFSAERPEGSISTLTIQRTEQRDSAMYRCASTDRETDTQYFGPGTRLTVL.